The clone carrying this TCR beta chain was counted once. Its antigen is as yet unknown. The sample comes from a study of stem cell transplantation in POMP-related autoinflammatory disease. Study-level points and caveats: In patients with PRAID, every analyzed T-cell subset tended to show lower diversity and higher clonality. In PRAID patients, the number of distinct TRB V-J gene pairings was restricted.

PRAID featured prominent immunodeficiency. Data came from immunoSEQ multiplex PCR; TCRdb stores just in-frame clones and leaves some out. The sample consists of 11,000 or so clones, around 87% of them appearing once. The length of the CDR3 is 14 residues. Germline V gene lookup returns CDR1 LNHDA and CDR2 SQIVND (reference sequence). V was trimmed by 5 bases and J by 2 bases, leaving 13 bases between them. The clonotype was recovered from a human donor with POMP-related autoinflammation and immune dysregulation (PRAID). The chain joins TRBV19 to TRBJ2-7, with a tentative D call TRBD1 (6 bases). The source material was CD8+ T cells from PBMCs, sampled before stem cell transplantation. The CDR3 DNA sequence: TGTGCCAGTAGTCCGGGTTGGGGGCCCTACGAGCAGTACTTC. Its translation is CASSPGWGPYEQYF.